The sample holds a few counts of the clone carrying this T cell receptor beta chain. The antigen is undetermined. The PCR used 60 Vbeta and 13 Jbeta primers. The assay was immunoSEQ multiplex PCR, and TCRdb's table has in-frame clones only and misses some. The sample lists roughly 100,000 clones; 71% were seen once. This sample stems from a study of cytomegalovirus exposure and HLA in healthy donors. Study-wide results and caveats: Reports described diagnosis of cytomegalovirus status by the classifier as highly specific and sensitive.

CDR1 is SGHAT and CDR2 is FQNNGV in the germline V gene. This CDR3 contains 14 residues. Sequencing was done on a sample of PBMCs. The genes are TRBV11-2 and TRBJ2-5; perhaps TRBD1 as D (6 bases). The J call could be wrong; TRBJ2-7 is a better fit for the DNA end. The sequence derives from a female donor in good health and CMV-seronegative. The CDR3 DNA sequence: TGTGCCAGCAGCCTCTTACAGGGCGCCTACGAGCAGTACTTC. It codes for CASSLLQGAYEQYF.